This T cell receptor (beta chain) stems from a study of blood T cell repertoires in COVID-19. For the study at large: T cells, B-cell-depleted T cells, or PBMCs provided the cDNA or gDNA that served as material.

TCRdb's copy holds only in-frame clones and misses some; the assay was immunoSEQ multiplex PCR. The table shows tens of thousands of clones, with 88% occurring only once. Germline CDR1 SGHTS, CDR2 YDEGEE. CDR3 length: 17 residues. Trimming took 4 bases from V and 5 from J; bases not matched to a gene: 18. Sequencing input: peripheral blood. The rearrangement uses TRBV5-8 and TRBJ2-7; 7 nucleotides line up with TRBD2. The clonotype originates from a woman aged 60-75 years with acute or convalescent COVID-19. Here the CDR3 reads CASSRAQLTSYTDEQYV. CDR3 DNA sequence: TGTGCCAGCAGCCGTGCCCAGTTGACTAGCTACACCGACGAGCAGTACGTC.